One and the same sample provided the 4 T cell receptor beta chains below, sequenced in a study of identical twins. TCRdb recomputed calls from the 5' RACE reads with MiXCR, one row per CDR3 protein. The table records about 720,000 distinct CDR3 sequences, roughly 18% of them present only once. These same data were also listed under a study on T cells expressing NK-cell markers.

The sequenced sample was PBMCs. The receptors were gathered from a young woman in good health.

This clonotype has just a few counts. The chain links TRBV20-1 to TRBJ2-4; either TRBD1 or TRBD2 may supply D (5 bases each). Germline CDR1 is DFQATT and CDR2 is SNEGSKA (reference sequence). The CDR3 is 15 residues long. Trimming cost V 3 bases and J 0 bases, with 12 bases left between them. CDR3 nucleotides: TGCAGTGCTAGGGAGTTGGGGGTAGCCAAAAACATTCAGTACTTC. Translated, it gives CSARELGVAKNIQYF.

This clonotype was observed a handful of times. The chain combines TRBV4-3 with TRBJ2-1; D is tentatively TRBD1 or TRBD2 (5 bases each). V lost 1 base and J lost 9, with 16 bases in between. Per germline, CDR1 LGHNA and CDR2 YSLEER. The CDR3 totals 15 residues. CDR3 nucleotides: TGCGCCAGCAGCCAAGTTGGAGAGGGGATAGGTGAGCAGTTCTTC. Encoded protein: CASSQVGEGIGEQFF.

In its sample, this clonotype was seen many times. CDR3 nucleotide sequence: TGTGCCAGCAGCATAACAGGACAGGGTCCCTACGAGCAGTACTTC. Encoded protein: CASSITGQGPYEQYF. The gene calls are TRBV5-5 and TRBJ2-7; TRBD1 matches at 8 bases. The CDR3 loop spans 15 amino acids. V shed 4 bases and J 2 bases; nucleotides not matched to a gene: 8. Germline V gives CDR1 SGHKS, CDR2 YYEKEE (reference sequence).

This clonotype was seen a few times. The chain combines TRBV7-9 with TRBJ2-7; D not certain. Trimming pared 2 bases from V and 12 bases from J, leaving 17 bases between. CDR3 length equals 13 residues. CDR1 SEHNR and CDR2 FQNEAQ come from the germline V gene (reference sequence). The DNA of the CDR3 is TGTGCCAGCAGCTTAAGTACGGGCCCGAGGCTGTACTTC. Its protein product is CASSLSTGPRLYF.